The 32 T cell receptor beta chains reported below all come from one sample, sequenced in a study of blood T cell repertoires in COVID-19. Generated by immunoSEQ multiplex PCR, the TCRdb table keeps only in-frame clones and is missing some. Among roughly 190,000 clones listed, more than 80% were seen once. The sample taken for sequencing was peripheral blood. Receptors originate from a man aged 45 to 65 with acute or convalescent COVID-19.

The chain carries TRBV6-1 and TRBJ1-3; D not resolved. From germline, CDR1 is MNHNS and CDR2 SASEGT. CDR3 size: 17 residues. The V end lost 1 base, the J end lost 0 bases, and 13 bases lay between the germline ends. The CDR3 DNA reads as TGTGCCAGCAGTGAAGTACTGCTACTCAACTCTGGAAACACCATATATTTT. Its protein is CASSEVLLLNSGNTIYF.

In its sample, this clone was seen once. The rearrangement joins TRBV11-2 to TRBJ1-4; weak D call: TRBD1 (6 bases). This CDR3 is 14 amino acids long. The germline CDR1 and CDR2 sequences are SGHAT and FQNNGV. V gave up 6 bases and J gave up 8 bases, with 16 bases separating them. This CDR3 reads CASSPQGVWEKLFF. The CDR3 DNA follows: TGTGCCAGCAGTCCACAGGGAGTATGGGAAAAACTGTTTTTT.

The CDR3: CASSQDMTTRGYTF. The CDR3 nucleotides read TGTGCCAGCAGCCAAGATATGACGACACGTGGCTACACCTTC. The chain joins TRBV3-1 (or the pseudogene TRBV3-2) to TRBJ1-2; no firm D call. V was shortened by 0 bases and J by 7 bases, with 12 bases between the two germline ends. The CDR3 contains 14 residues. Per the germline V gene, CDR1 is LGHDT and CDR2 is YNNKEL (reference sequence).

The genes are TRBV7-9 and TRBJ2-1, with TRBD1 identical over 7 bases. The junction had 9 bases not matched to a gene; V was cut back by 8 bases and J by 2 bases. This CDR3 is built from 15 residues. Germline V gene sequence: CDR1 SEHNR, CDR2 FQNEAQ (reference sequence). In DNA form, the CDR3 reads TGTGCCAGCGTGGGAGCGACAGGGACCTACAATGAGCAGTTCTTC. It is translated as CASVGATGTYNEQFF.

The chain's CDR3 is CASSSPGTGGQAIPRGTEAFF. The CDR3 region has the DNA TGTGCCAGCAGTTCCCCGGGTACCGGGGGACAGGCTATCCCAAGAGGGACTGAAGCTTTCTTT. The chain employs TRBV28 and TRBJ1-1; 8 positions match TRBD1. The CDR3 is 21 amino acids. Germline assignment: CDR1 MDHEN and CDR2 SYDVKM. J was trimmed by 5 bases and V by 4 bases; bases with no gene match: 27.

In this sample, this clone turned up a few times. V gene TRBV7-6 combines with J gene TRBJ1-5; D perhaps matches TRBD1 (6 bases). The CDR3 is 14 residues long. Germline lookup yields CDR1 SGHVS and CDR2 FNYEAQ. V was clipped by 4 bases and J by 5 bases, with 12 bases between them. CDR3 nucleotide sequence: TGTGCCAGCAGCTCTACAGGGTATCATCAGCCCCAGCATTTT. This encodes CASSSTGYHQPQHF.

The J gene is TRBJ2-2, the V gene TRBV27; the D gene is possibly TRBD2 (5 bases). This CDR3 has 13 residues. Germline CDR1 MNHEY, CDR2 SMNVEV (reference sequence). V was clipped by 8 bases and J by 1 base, with 8 bases between them. The CDR3 DNA sequence: TGTGCCAGCGCACGGGGGAACACCGGGGAGCTGTTTTTT. It codes for CASARGNTGELFF.

The CDR3 loop reads CATSGRSNEQFF. CDR3 DNA sequence: TGTGCGACTAGCGGGAGGTCCAATGAGCAGTTCTTC. The V gene is TRBV11-2, the J gene TRBJ2-1; 13 bases are a match to TRBD2. Germline lookup yields CDR1 SGHAT and CDR2 FQNNGV. The CDR3 totals 12 residues.

The V call is TRBV2, the J call TRBJ2-3; 12 bases align to TRBD2. This CDR3 spans 14 amino acids. CDR1 and CDR2 from the germline V gene are SNHLY and FYNNEI. J was trimmed by 6 bases and V by 6 bases; bases with no gene match: 4. In nucleotides, the CDR3 is TGTGCCAGCAGGGGGGGACTAGCGGGCGATACGCAGTATTTT. Translated: CASRGGLAGDTQYF.

The chain links TRBV18 to TRBJ2-2; no clear D gene. Per the germline V gene, CDR1 is KGHSH and CDR2 is LQKENI. V was clipped by 4 bases and J by 1 base, with 10 bases between them. This CDR3 comprises 15 residues. The CDR3 bases are TGTGCCAGCTCACAGGAAAACAGGAACACCGGGGAGCTGTTTTTT. It specifies CASSQENRNTGELFF.

The chain links TRBV27 to TRBJ1-4, with TRBD1 matching 10 bases. CDR1 and CDR2 (germline): MNHEY, SMNVEV (reference sequence). Trimming took 4 bases from V and 7 from J; bases not matched to a gene: 6. The CDR3 runs to 15 residues. The DNA of the CDR3 is TGTGCCAGCAGTTCCCCGACAGGGGGCACTGAAAAACTGTTTTTT. Protein sequence: CASSSPTGGTEKLFF.

This chain links TRBV6-5 with TRBJ2-3, with D possibly being TRBD1 (6 bases). There are 14 residues in the CDR3. Germline CDR1 and CDR2: MNHEY and SVGAGI. The ends were cut back, 6 bases at V and 2 bases at J, with 12 bases in the middle. CDR3 residues: CASRKGGDTDTQYF. The CDR3 DNA reads as TGTGCCAGCAGGAAAGGGGGAGACACAGATACGCAGTATTTT.

CDR3 amino acids: CASSPRTNPEGYTQYF. For the CDR3, the DNA is TGTGCCAGCAGCCCCCGGACCAACCCGGAGGGTTATACGCAGTATTTT. The chain combines TRBV7-2 with TRBJ2-3, with a possible D match to TRBD2 (6 bases). The ends were cut back, 5 bases at V and 7 bases at J, with 22 bases in the middle. Germline CDR1 and CDR2: SGHTA and FQGNSA. This CDR3 spans 16 amino acids. The full variable domain, with the rest looked up from reference TRBV7-2 and TRBJ2-3, is GAGVSQSPSNKVTEKGKDVELRCDPISGHTALYWYRQSLGQGLEFLIYFQGNSAPDKSGLPSDRFSAERTGGSVSTLTIQRTQQEDSAVYLCASSPRTNPEGYTQYFGPGTRLTVL.

The chain carries TRBV5-5 and TRBJ2-7; TRBD2 matches 8 bases. V gave up 6 bases and J gave up 0 bases; unmatched junction bases: 5. Germline V lookup: CDR1 SGHKS, CDR2 YYEKEE (reference sequence). The CDR3 contains 14 residues. CDR3 loop: CASTLTSDSYEQYF. As DNA, the CDR3 is TGTGCCAGCACCCTGACTAGCGACTCCTACGAGCAGTACTTC.

This sequence joins TRBV7-3 and TRBJ2-3, with 7 bases fitting TRBD1. The CDR3 loop spans 15 amino acids. The V gene end was trimmed by 3 bases and the J gene end by 1 base; junction bases not matched to a gene: 4. Germline CDR1 is SGHTA and CDR2 is FQGTGA. CDR3 in amino acids: CASSFGTVGTDTQYF. The CDR3 coding sequence is TGTGCCAGCAGCTTCGGGACAGTGGGCACAGATACGCAGTATTTT.

The V and J genes are TRBV5-1 and TRBJ1-1; 8 nucleotides agree with TRBD1. This CDR3 has 15 amino acids. The germline gives CDR1 SGHRS, CDR2 YFSETQ. Unmatched junction bases numbered 15, after V lost 4 bases and J lost 10 bases. The CDR3 sequence is CASSINQGAGLGAFF. In DNA, the CDR3 is TGCGCCAGCAGCATAAACCAGGGGGCGGGATTAGGAGCTTTCTTT.

Written as DNA, the CDR3 is TGTGCCAGCAGCCCAACAGGGGACTACGAGCAGTACTTC. Protein sequence: CASSPTGDYEQYF. The chain joins TRBV3-1 (or the pseudogene TRBV3-2) to TRBJ2-7; 7 bases fit TRBD1. V was clipped by 4 bases and J by 3 bases; unmatched bases: 3. Germline assignment: CDR1 LGHDT and CDR2 YNNKEL (reference sequence). This CDR3 has 13 amino acids.

CDR3 protein: CASSFLTGETQYF. The CDR3 DNA reads as TGTGCCAGCAGCTTTTTAACGGGTGAGACCCAGTACTTC. The J gene is TRBJ2-5, the V gene TRBV7-8; D unresolved. The germline gives CDR1 SGHVS, CDR2 FQNEAQ. V lost 3 bases to trimming and J lost 5 bases, with 10 bases between them. This CDR3 has 13 amino acids.

This chain uses TRBV9 with TRBJ2-5; D ambiguous. The CDR3 consists of 11 residues. Germline V gives CDR1 SGDLS, CDR2 YYNGEE. Trimming removed 5 bases at V and 5 bases at J, with 7 bases between. The CDR3 DNA is TGTGCCAGCAGTAATATGGAGACCCAGTACTTC. It encodes CASSNMETQYF.

The chain carries TRBV30 and TRBJ1-4; D might be TRBD1 (6 bases). This CDR3 is built from 13 residues. V was trimmed by 3 bases and J by 5 bases, leaving 10 bases between them. Germline V gives CDR1 GTSNPN, CDR2 SVGIG (reference sequence). The CDR3 here is CAWRGGRNEKLFF. The CDR3 DNA is TGTGCCTGGAGAGGGGGAAGAAATGAAAAACTGTTTTTT.

The V gene is TRBV30, the J gene TRBJ1-2; 9 bases agree with TRBD1. Trimming at V came to 4 bases and at J to 6 bases, leaving 6 bases not matched to a gene. Germline loops: CDR1 GTSNPN, CDR2 SVGIG (reference sequence). The CDR3 is made up of 13 amino acids. The CDR3 DNA sequence: TGTGCCTGGAACCCCGGGACAGGGAATGGCTACACCTTC. Its protein product is CAWNPGTGNGYTF.

J is TRBJ1-2 and V is TRBV5-1, with 7 nucleotides matching TRBD1. Germline assignment: CDR1 SGHRS and CDR2 YFSETQ. Germline trimming cut 3 bases from V and 4 bases from J; bases unmatched to any gene: 9. The CDR3 is 15 amino acids. In nucleotides, the CDR3 is TGCGCCAGCAGCTCGGGACAGACGGGAAGCTATGGCTACACCTTC. Translated: CASSSGQTGSYGYTF. Looking up the rest from reference TRBV5-1 and TRBJ1-2 gives the full variable domain: KAGVTQTPRYLIKTRGQQVTLSCSPISGHRSVSWYQQTPGQGLQFLFEYFSETQRNKGNFPGRFSGRQFSNSRSEMNVSTLELGDSALYLCASSSGQTGSYGYTFGSGTRLTVV.

V usage is TRBV6-4 and J usage is TRBJ1-5; D gene uncertain. This CDR3 comprises 16 residues. Germline CDR1 reads MRHNA; CDR2 reads SNTAGT. Trimming shortened V by 7 bases and J by 2 bases, and 18 bases separated the two germline ends. CDR3 amino acids: CASIVSAGDGNQPQHF. DNA of the CDR3: TGTGCCAGCATAGTATCGGCCGGGGATGGCAATCAGCCCCAGCATTTT.

The CDR3 region is CASSPEYNSPLHF. For the CDR3, the DNA is TGTGCCAGCAGTCCCGAGTATAATTCACCCCTCCACTTT. This chain connects TRBV12-3 or TRBV12-4 to TRBJ1-6, with no clear D. The ends were cut back, 5 bases at V and 4 bases at J, with 6 bases in the middle. CDR3 length: 13 amino acids.

The chain carries TRBV7-9 and TRBJ1-1; unclear D gene. This CDR3 spans 16 amino acids. The germline CDR1 and CDR2 sequences are SEHNR and FQNEAQ (reference sequence). Trimming left V 5 bases short and J 0 bases short, with 16 bases between. CDR3 sequence: CASSPGRGRMNTEAFF. In nucleotides, the CDR3 is TGTGCCAGCAGCCCAGGTCGTGGGAGGATGAACACTGAAGCTTTCTTT.

The chain joins TRBV9 to TRBJ2-1, with 9 bases aligning to TRBD2. The CDR3 has 19 amino acids. J gave up 5 bases and V 3 bases, and 18 bases lay outside the gene matches. Looked up from germline, CDR1 is SGDLS and CDR2 is YYNGEE. For the CDR3, the DNA is TGTGCCAGCAGCGAGGACCCCGTGGGGGTAGCGGGGGAACACAATGAGCAGTTCTTC. This gives the protein CASSEDPVGVAGEHNEQFF. Full variable domain (outside the CDR3, taken from reference TRBV9 and TRBJ2-1): DSGVTQTPKHLITATGQRVTLRCSPRSGDLSVYWYQQSLDQGLQFLIQYYNGEERAKGNILERFSAQQFPDLHSELNLSSLELGDSALYFCASSEDPVGVAGEHNEQFFGPGTRLTVL.

The gene calls are TRBV12-2 and TRBJ2-7; the table names TRBD1, a call not compared with the DNA. TRBV12-2 is a known pseudogene. This CDR3 is 14 amino acids long. The CDR3 is CASRLDRGHHEQYV. CDR3 coding DNA: TGTGCAAGTCGCTTAGACAGGGGGCATCACGAGCAGTACGTC.

This chain joins TRBV27 and TRBJ1-6; TRBD1 might be the D (6 bases). From germline, CDR1 is MNHEY and CDR2 SMNVEV (reference sequence). V was shortened by 6 bases and J by 9 bases, with 18 bases between the two germline ends. There are 15 residues in the CDR3. CDR3 in DNA: TGTGCCAGCAGCCCAGCTGACAGGCCGGGTTCACCCCTCCACTTT. Translating gives CASSPADRPGSPLHF.

DNA for the CDR3: TGTGCCTGGAGCGGGGTAGCGGGAGTTTACGAGCAGTACTTC. It encodes CAWSGVAGVYEQYF. V and J are TRBV30 and TRBJ2-7; the match to TRBD2 covers 9 bases. Germline values: CDR1 GTSNPN, CDR2 SVGIG (reference sequence). V shed 3 bases, J shed 4 bases, and the junction held 7 bases outside the gene matches. The CDR3 sequence is 14 residues long.

This chain uses TRBV7-9 with TRBJ2-7; no clear D. Germline V gene sequence: CDR1 SEHNR, CDR2 FQNEAQ (reference sequence). CDR3 size: 12 residues. Trimming pared 4 bases from V and 0 bases from J, leaving 4 bases between. The CDR3 is CASSSSSYEQYF. For the CDR3, the DNA is TGTGCCAGCAGCTCTAGCTCCTACGAGCAGTACTTC. Full variable domain (remainder filled in from reference TRBV7-9 and TRBJ2-7): DTGVSQNPRHKITKRGQNVTFRCDPISEHNRLYWYRQTLGQGPEFLTYFQNEAQLEKSRLLSDRFSAERPKGSFSTLEIQRTEQGDSAMYLCASSSSSYEQYFGPGTRLTVT.

This chain uses TRBV2 with TRBJ2-5; 7 bases agree with TRBD1. Trimming took 5 bases from V and 1 from J; bases not matched to a gene: 4. Germline values: CDR1 SNHLY, CDR2 FYNNEI. The CDR3 spans 14 residues. CDR3 in DNA: TGTGCCAGCAGTCACAGGGGCCCCCAAGAGACCCAGTACTTC. It specifies CASSHRGPQETQYF.

The rearrangement uses TRBV27 and TRBJ2-1, with D maybe TRBD2 (5 bases). V was cut by 0 bases and J by 12 bases, with 12 bases left in between. The CDR3 length is 13 residues. From germline, CDR1 is MNHEY and CDR2 SMNVEV (reference sequence). CDR3 nucleotide sequence: TGTGCCAGCAGTTTATCGAAAGGAGGCGGGCAGTTCTTC. Translated, it gives CASSLSKGGGQFF.